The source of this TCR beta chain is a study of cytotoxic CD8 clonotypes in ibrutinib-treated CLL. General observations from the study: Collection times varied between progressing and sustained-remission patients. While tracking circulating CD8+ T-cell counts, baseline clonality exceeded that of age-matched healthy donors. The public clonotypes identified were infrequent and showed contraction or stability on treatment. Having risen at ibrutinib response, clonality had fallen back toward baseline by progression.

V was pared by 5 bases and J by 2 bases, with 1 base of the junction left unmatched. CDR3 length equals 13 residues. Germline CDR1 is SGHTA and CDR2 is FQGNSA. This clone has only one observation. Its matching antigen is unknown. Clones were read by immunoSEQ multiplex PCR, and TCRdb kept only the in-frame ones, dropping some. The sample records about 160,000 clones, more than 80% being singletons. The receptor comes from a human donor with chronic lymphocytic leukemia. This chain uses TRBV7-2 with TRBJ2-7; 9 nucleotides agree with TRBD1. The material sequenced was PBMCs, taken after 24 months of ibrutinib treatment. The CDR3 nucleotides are TGTGCCAGCAGCCGGGACAGGGCCTACGAGCAGTACTTC. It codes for CASSRDRAYEQYF.